This is a list of T cell receptor beta chains from one sample in a study of blood T cell repertoires in COVID-19. TCRdb's copy holds only in-frame clones and misses some; the assay was immunoSEQ multiplex PCR. The sample lists over 200,000 clones; 80% to 90% were seen once. Sequenced sample: peripheral blood. All receptors come from a woman aged 50 to 60 with acute or convalescent COVID-19. The CDR3 runs from the conserved cysteine through the conserved F or W. D genes are given only for firm matches. The size field is filled for only some rows; it gives once, few, many or a size class.

>TRBD1|TRBJ1-1|TRBV7-2|NA
TGTGCCAGCAGCCCCCGGCCAGGGGGCAGGGACACTGAAGCTTTCTTT
CASSPRPGGRDTEAFF
>TRBD1|TRBJ2-7|TRBV7-3|NA
TGTGCCAGCAGCTTAGGGACAGGGGTCTACGAGCAGTACTTC
CASSLGTGVYEQYF
>TRBD1|TRBJ2-5|TRBV6-2/TRBV6-3|NA
TGTGCCAGCAGTTACGGACAGGGGTGGGAGACCCAGTACTTC
CASSYGQGWETQYF
>NA|TRBJ2-3|TRBV2|NA
TGTGCCAGCAGTCGAGAGACCCCGGGGGCAGATACGCAGTATTTT
CASSRETPGADTQYF
>TRBD1|TRBJ1-5|TRBV28|NA
TGTGCCAGCATGGCGGGACAGGGGGATCAGCCCCAGCATTTT
CASMAGQGDQPQHF
>NA|TRBJ1-4|TRBV5-1|NA
TGCGCCAGCAGCTTCGGGACAACAACTAATGAAAAACTGTTTTTT
CASSFGTTTNEKLFF
>NA|TRBJ1-5|TRBV19|NA
TGTGCCAGTAGCGGCGGTTTTAATCAGCCCCAGCATTTT
CASSGGFNQPQHF
>TRBD2|TRBJ2-1|TRBV28|NA
TGTGCCAGCAGTCCATTAGCGGGAGTTTCCTACAATGAGCAGTTCTTC
CASSPLAGVSYNEQFF
>NA|TRBJ2-7|TRBV6-2/TRBV6-3|NA
TGTGCCAGCAGTTTCTTCCTCTACGAGCAGTACTTC
CASSFFLYEQYF
>TRBD1|TRBJ2-7|TRBV5-1|NA
TGCGCCAGCAGCCCTGCTTCTCGGACAGGGGGACGCTACGAGCAGTACTTC
CASSPASRTGGRYEQYF
>NA|TRBJ1-5|TRBV2|NA
TGTGCCAGCGCAGGTCTATTGGAAAATCAGCCCCAGCATTTT
CASAGLLENQPQHF
>NA|TRBJ2-7|TRBV18|NA
TGTGCCAGCTCACCCGAGGGCGGCGAGCAGTACTTC
CASSPEGGEQYF
>TRBD1|TRBJ1-6|TRBV30|NA
TGTGCCTATGCCCCACAGGGGTCGTATAATTCACCCCTCCACTTT
CAYAPQGSYNSPLHF
>TRBD1|TRBJ1-4|TRBV18|NA
TGTGCCAGCTCATCACTACCCGGGACAGCTGAAAAACTGTTTTTT
CASSSLPGTAEKLFF
>TRBD2|TRBJ2-1|TRBV18|NA
TGTGCCAGCTCCCCAAGGCGGGAGGGCCATGAGCAGTTCTTC
CASSPRREGHEQFF
>NA|TRBJ2-5|TRBV12-3/TRBV12-4|once
TGTGCCAGCATGGACGGGGTCGAGACCCAGTACTTC
CASMDGVETQYF
>NA|TRBJ2-3|TRBV24-1|NA
TGTGCCACCAGTGCCGAGTTGGTAGATACGCAATATTTT
CATSAELVDTQYF
>TRBD2|TRBJ2-1|TRBV6-2/TRBV6-3|NA
TGTGCCAGCAGTAGGCTAGCGGGACATGAGCAGTTCTTC
CASSRLAGHEQFF
>TRBD2|TRBJ2-5|TRBV28|NA
TGTGCCAGCCGGCTGGGGAGGGAAGAGACCCAGTACTTC
CASRLGREETQYF
>TRBD1|TRBJ2-1|TRBV28|NA
TGTGCCAGCAGTTTGAGTCAGGGGGATTCGGGTGAGCAGTTCTTC
CASSLSQGDSGEQFF
>NA|TRBJ1-1|TRBV9|NA
TGTGCCAGCAGCCCGACGAGGGCGCTCACTGAAGCTTTCTTT
CASSPTRALTEAFF
>NA|TRBJ2-1|TRBV7-2|NA
TGTGCCAGCAGCTTAGCGCAGCGGGCCTACAATGAGCAGTTCTTC
CASSLAQRAYNEQFF
>TRBD1|TRBJ1-5|TRBV29-1|NA
TGCAGCGTTCGAGGGACAGGGACGAATCAGCCCCAGCATTTT
CSVRGTGTNQPQHF
>NA|TRBJ1-1|TRBV28|NA
TGTGCCAGCAGGTCCGGGGGCACTGAAGCTTTCTTT
CASRSGGTEAFF
>TRBD1|TRBJ1-2|TRBV5-1|few
TGCGCCAGCAGACCGGACAGGGCGAACTATGGCTACACCTTC
CASRPDRANYGYTF
>TRBD1|TRBJ2-7|TRBV7-3|NA
TGTGCCAGCAGCCCCAGTCCCGGGACAGGGACCTACGAGCAGTACTTC
CASSPSPGTGTYEQYF
>NA|TRBJ1-3|TRBV6-5|NA
TGTGCCAGCGGGCAGGGTTTTAACACCATATATTTT
CASGQGFNTIYF
>TRBD1|TRBJ1-2|TRBV27|NA
TGTGCCAGCAGTGGGGGCAGGGGGATATATCGTGGCTACACCTTC
CASSGGRGIYRGYTF
>TRBD2|TRBJ2-1|TRBV28|NA
TGTGCCGCGGGGACTAGCGGGAGAACCAATGAGCAGTTCTTC
CAAGTSGRTNEQFF
>TRBD2|TRBJ2-3|TRBV4-2|NA
TGTGCCAGCAGCCAAGATCTAAGGGAGGGAAGGACAGATACGCAGTATTTT
CASSQDLREGRTDTQYF
>NA|TRBJ1-1|TRBV7-2|NA
TGTGCCAGCAGCTCCCTCGGGGGGCAGGGGACTGAAGCTTTCTTT
CASSSLGGQGTEAFF
>TRBD2|TRBJ2-1|TRBV19|few
TGTGCCAGTAGTATCACGGGAGGCTCCTACAATGAGCAGTTCTTC
CASSITGGSYNEQFF
>NA|TRBJ2-7|TRBV6-2/TRBV6-3|NA
TGTGCCAGCAGTTGGTTTATATTGGTCGGACACTACGAGCAGTACTTC
CASSWFILVGHYEQYF
>NA|TRBJ1-5|TRBV29-1|NA
TGCAGCGCCGCGATCCGGGGGTCTCCCCAGCATTTT
CSAAIRGSPQHF
>NA|TRBJ2-3|TRBV19|NA
TGTGCCAGTAGTAGCGGTTGGGGCCAAGATACGCAGTATTTT
CASSSGWGQDTQYF
>TRBD2|TRBJ2-1|TRBV29-1|few
TGCAGCGTTGAGGCCGTCGGTCTCCGGGAGGTTGCGCATGAGCAGTTCTTC
CSVEAVGLREVAHEQFF
>NA|TRBJ2-7|TRBV19|NA
TGTGCCAGTAGTATCGTCAGGCGTCCTACCTACGAGCAGTACTTC
CASSIVRRPTYEQYF
>NA|TRBJ1-2|TRBV24-1|NA
TGTGCCACCAGTGATTCGCGTCGGGGCTACACCTTC
CATSDSRRGYTF
>TRBD1|TRBJ2-5|TRBV19|NA
TGTGCCAGTAGTATGATGGACAGGGGGAGCCAAGAGACCCAGTACTTC
CASSMMDRGSQETQYF
>TRBD1|TRBJ2-7|TRBV27|NA
TGTGCCAGCAGTTTCCGGGACAGGGGTTACGAGCAGTACTTC
CASSFRDRGYEQYF
>TRBD2|TRBJ2-3|TRBV6-6|once
TGTGCCAGCAGTTACTCGAACGGGAGGAGGACAGATACGCAGTATTTT
CASSYSNGRRTDTQYF
>NA|TRBJ1-5|TRBV27|NA
TGTGCCAGCAGTCGAGCGAATAGCAATCAGCCCCAGCATTTT
CASSRANSNQPQHF
>TRBD1|TRBJ2-3|TRBV5-1|NA
TGCGCCAGCAGCACCGGACAGGGGCTAGATACGCAGTATTTT
CASSTGQGLDTQYF
>TRBD1|TRBJ1-2|TRBV29-1|NA
TGCAGCGTAGGGACAGGGGATGGCTACACCTTC
CSVGTGDGYTF
>NA|TRBJ1-2|TRBV28|NA
TGTGCCAGCAGTTTGGTCGGGTTCTATGGCTACACCTTC
CASSLVGFYGYTF
>NA|TRBJ2-7|TRBV3-1/TRBV3-2|NA
TGTGCCAGCAGCCAAGCGGGAACCTCCTACGAGCAGTACTTC
CASSQAGTSYEQYF
>NA|TRBJ1-4|TRBV21-1|NA
TGTGCCAGCAGCAAAGTTGGGACAGGGGACGCAACTAATGAAAAACTGTTTTTT
CASSKVGTGDATNEKLFF
>TRBD2|TRBJ2-7|TRBV5-4|NA
TGTGCCGGGGCGAGGGGAGGGCAAAGCGTGGGGCAGTACTTC
CAGARGGQSVGQYF
>TRBD1|TRBJ1-6|TRBV7-3|once
TGTGCCAGCAGCCGGACAGGGAGTAATTCACCCCTCCACTTT
CASSRTGSNSPLHF